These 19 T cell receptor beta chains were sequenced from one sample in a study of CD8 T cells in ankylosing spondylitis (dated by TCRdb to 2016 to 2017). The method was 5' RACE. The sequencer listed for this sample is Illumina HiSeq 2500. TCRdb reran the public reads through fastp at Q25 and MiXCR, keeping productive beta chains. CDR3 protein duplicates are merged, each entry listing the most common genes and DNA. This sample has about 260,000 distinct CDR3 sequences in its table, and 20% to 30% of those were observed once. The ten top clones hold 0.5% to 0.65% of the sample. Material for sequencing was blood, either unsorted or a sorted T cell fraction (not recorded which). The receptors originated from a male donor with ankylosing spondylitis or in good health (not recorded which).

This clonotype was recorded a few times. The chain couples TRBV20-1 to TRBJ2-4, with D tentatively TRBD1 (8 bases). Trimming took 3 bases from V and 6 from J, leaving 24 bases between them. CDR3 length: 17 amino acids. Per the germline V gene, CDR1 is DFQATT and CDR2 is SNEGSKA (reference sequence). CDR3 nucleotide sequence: TGCAGTGCTAGTGACCCCCTCTCAGGGGGCGGGGGAAACATTCAGTACTTC. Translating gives CSASDPLSGGGGNIQYF.

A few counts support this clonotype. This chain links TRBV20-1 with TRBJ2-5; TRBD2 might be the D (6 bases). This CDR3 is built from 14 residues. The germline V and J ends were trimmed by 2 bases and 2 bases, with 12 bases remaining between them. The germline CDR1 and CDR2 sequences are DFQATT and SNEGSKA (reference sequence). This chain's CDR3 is CSARHSGSQETQYF. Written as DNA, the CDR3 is TGCAGTGCTAGACACAGCGGGTCTCAAGAGACCCAGTACTTC.

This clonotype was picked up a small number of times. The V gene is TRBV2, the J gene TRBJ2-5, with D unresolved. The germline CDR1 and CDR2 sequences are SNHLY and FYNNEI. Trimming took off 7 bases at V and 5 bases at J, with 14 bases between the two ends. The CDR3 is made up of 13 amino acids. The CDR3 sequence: CASISYGRETQYF. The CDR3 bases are TGTGCCAGCATTTCATACGGGCGGGAGACCCAGTACTTC.

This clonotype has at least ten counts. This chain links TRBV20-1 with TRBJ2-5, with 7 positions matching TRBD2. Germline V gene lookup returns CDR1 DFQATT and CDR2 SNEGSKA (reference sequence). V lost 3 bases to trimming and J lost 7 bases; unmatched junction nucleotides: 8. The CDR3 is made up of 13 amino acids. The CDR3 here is CSARWGGLLTQYF. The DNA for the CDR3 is TGCAGTGCTAGGTGGGGGGGACTTTTGACCCAGTACTTC.

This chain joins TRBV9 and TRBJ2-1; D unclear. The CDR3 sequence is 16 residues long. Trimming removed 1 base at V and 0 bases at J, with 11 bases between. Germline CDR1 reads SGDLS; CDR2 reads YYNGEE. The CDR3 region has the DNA TGTGCCAGCAGCGTAAACGGCCTCCTCTCCTACAATGAGCAGTTCTTC. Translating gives CASSVNGLLSYNEQFF.

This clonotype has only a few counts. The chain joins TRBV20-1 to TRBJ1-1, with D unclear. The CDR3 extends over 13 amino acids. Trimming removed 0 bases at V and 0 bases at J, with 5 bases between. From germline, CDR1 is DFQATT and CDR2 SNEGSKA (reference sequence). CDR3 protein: CSARDIMNTEAFF. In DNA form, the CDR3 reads TGCAGTGCTAGAGATATTATGAACACTGAAGCTTTCTTT.

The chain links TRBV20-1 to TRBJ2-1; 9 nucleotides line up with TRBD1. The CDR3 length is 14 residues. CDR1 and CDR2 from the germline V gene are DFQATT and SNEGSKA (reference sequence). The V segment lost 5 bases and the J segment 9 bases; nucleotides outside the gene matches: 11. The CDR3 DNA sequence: TGCAGTGCTGGGGGCGGCGGGACAGGGTTTGAGCAGTTCTTC. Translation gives CSAGGGGTGFEQFF.

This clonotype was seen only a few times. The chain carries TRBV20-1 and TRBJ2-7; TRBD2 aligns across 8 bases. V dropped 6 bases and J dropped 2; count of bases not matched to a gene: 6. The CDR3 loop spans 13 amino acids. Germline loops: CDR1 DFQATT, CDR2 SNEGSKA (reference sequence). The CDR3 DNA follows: TGCAGTGCCTTAGCGGGGAACCCCTACGAGCAGTACTTC. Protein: CSALAGNPYEQYF.

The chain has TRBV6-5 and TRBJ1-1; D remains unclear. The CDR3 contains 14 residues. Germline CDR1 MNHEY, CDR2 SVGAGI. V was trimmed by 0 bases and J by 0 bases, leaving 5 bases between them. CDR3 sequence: CASSYSEVNTEAFF. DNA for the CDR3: TGTGCCAGCAGTTACTCGGAAGTGAACACTGAAGCTTTCTTT.

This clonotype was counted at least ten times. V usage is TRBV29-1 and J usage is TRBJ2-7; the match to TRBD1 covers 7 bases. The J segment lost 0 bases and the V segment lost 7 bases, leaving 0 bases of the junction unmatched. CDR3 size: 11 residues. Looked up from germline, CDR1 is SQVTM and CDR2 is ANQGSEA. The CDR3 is CSGQGSYEQYF. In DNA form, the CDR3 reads TGCAGCGGACAGGGCTCCTACGAGCAGTACTTC.

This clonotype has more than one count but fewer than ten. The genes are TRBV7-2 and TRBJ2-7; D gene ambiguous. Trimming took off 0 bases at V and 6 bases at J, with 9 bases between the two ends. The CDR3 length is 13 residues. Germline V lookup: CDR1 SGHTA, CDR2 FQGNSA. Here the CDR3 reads CASSLATGSEQYF. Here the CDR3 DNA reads TGTGCCAGCAGCTTAGCTACGGGCAGCGAGCAGTACTTC.

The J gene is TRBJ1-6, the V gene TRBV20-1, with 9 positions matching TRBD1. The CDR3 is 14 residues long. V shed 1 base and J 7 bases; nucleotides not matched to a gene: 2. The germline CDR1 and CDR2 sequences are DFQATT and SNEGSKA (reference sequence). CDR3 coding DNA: TGCAGTGCTAGAGTCGGGACAGGGAATTCACCCCTCCACTTT. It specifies CSARVGTGNSPLHF.

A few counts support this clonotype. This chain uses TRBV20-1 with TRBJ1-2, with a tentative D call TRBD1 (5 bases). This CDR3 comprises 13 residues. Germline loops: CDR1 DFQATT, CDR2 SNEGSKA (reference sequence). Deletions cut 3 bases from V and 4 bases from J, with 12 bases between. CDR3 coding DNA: TGCAGTGCTAGCGGGTGGGACGGCTATGGCTACACCTTC. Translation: CSASGWDGYGYTF.

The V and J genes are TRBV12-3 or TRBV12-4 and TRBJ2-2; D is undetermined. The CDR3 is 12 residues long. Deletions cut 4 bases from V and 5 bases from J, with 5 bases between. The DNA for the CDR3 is TGTGCCAGCAGTTCCGCGACCGGGGAGCTGTTTTTT. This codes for CASSSATGELFF.

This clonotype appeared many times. The CDR3 spells CASSPPKEPQHF. CDR3 DNA: TGTGCCAGCAGCCCACCTAAGGAGCCCCAGCATTTT. The chain couples TRBV7-2 to TRBJ1-5; D gene uncertain. V lost 5 bases and J 8 bases, leaving 10 bases between the germline ends. From germline, CDR1 is SGHTA and CDR2 FQGNSA. The CDR3 loop spans 12 amino acids.

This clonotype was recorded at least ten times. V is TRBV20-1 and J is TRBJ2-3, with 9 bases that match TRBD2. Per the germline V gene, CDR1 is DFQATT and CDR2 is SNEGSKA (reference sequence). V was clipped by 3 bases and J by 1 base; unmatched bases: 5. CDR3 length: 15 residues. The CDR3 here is CSASEASGGTDTQYF. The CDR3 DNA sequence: TGCAGTGCTAGCGAGGCTAGCGGGGGCACAGATACGCAGTATTTT.

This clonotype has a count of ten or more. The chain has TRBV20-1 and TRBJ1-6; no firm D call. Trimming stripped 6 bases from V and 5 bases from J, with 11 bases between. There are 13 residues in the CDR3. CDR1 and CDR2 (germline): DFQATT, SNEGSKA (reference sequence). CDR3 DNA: TGCAGTGCAAGCCCGGCCGATAATTCACCCCTCCACTTT. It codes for CSASPADNSPLHF.

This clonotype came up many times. The CDR3 is CAMGDGGDEKLFF. CDR3 nucleotides: TGTGCCATGGGGGACGGTGGAGATGAAAAACTGTTTTTT. The chain links TRBV10-3 to TRBJ1-4; tentative D call: TRBD1 (5 bases). CDR3 length: 13 amino acids. Germline V lookup: CDR1 ENHRY, CDR2 SYGVKD. Trimming stripped 9 bases from V and 6 bases from J, with 14 bases between.

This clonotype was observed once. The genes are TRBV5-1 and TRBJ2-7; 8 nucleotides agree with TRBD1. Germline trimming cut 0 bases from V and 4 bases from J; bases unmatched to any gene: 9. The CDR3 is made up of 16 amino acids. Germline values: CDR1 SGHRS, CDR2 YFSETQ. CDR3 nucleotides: TGCGCCAGCAGCTTGGCCCCGGGACAGGAGGGATACGAGCAGTACTTC. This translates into CASSLAPGQEGYEQYF.